Presented here are 27 T cell receptor beta chains from one specimen sequenced in a study of blood T cell repertoires in COVID-19. TCRdb keeps only in-frame clones here, not all; method: immunoSEQ multiplex PCR. Seen here are about 69,000 clones, 79% observed once, and the top ten hold more than 15%. The sample consisted of peripheral blood. These receptors all come from a man in his 60s with acute or convalescent COVID-19.

This rearrangement joins TRBV27 to TRBJ2-1; D is possibly TRBD1 (5 bases). The CDR3 sequence is 13 residues long. From germline, CDR1 is MNHEY and CDR2 SMNVEV (reference sequence). V lost 8 bases, J lost 4 bases, and 12 bases lay in between. As DNA, the CDR3 is TGTGCCAGCCGAAGGGGAAATTACAATGAGCAGTTCTTC. Protein sequence: CASRRGNYNEQFF.

To note about this clone: This same CDR3 is encoded by further DNA sequences in the sample. The gene calls are TRBV5-8 and TRBJ1-1; 7 bases align to TRBD1. The CDR3 consists of 14 residues. Trimming took 4 bases from V and 1 from J; bases not matched to a gene: 4. The germline CDR1 and CDR2 sequences are SGHTS and YDEGEE. The CDR3 here is CASSLGQPNTEAFF. The CDR3 region has the DNA TGTGCCAGCAGCCTGGGACAGCCGAACACTGAAGCTTTCTTT.

This sequence joins TRBV19 and TRBJ1-1; D might be TRBD1 (5 bases). V was clipped by 1 base and J by 4 bases, with 10 bases between them. CDR3 length: 14 amino acids. CDR1 and CDR2 from the germline V gene are LNHDA and SQIVND (reference sequence). This chain's CDR3 is CASSIVGGVTEAFF. The CDR3 nucleotides read TGTGCCAGTAGTATAGTGGGGGGAGTCACTGAAGCTTTCTTT.

The chain recombines TRBV7-9 with TRBJ2-7, with TRBD1 matching over 9 bases. Germline V gives CDR1 SEHNR, CDR2 FQNEAQ (reference sequence). The CDR3 totals 17 residues. V lost 2 bases, J lost 3 bases, and 11 bases stayed unmatched. The CDR3 here is CASSLRGGQGANYEQYF. CDR3 sequence (DNA): TGTGCCAGCAGCTTACGTGGGGGACAGGGCGCTAACTACGAGCAGTACTTC.

Note on this clone: One end of the junction fails to match germline, which may point to a read error. The CDR3 region is CASSPNRVMLIF. CDR3 in DNA: TGTGCCAGCAGCCCCAATCGGGTGATGCTGATCTTT. The chain uses TRBV6-2 or TRBV6-3 and TRBJ1-1; D not resolved. Germline loops: CDR1 MNHEY, CDR2 SVGEGT. The CDR3 length is 12 residues.

The chain is built from TRBV6-6 and TRBJ2-3, with 9 bases that match TRBD1. CDR1 and CDR2 from the germline V gene are MNHNY and SVGAGI (reference sequence). This CDR3 is 15 amino acids long. The junction had 12 bases not matched to a gene; V was cut back by 6 bases and J by 8 bases. CDR3 nucleotide sequence: TGTGCCAGCAGCCCCCGGGACAGGGTTTTGGGTACGCAGTATTTT. Residues: CASSPRDRVLGTQYF.

This chain uses TRBV10-1 with TRBJ2-1; TRBD2 aligns across 8 bases. J gave up 1 base and V 8 bases, and 7 bases lay outside the gene matches. In germline, CDR1 is WNHNN, CDR2 SYGVQD (reference sequence). The CDR3 extends over 15 amino acids. The CDR3 loop reads CASGEAGASYNEQFF. The CDR3 DNA reads TGCGCCAGCGGCGAAGCGGGAGCATCCTACAATGAGCAGTTCTTC.

V is TRBV30 and J is TRBJ2-1, with 9 bases identical to TRBD2. CDR1 and CDR2 (germline): GTSNPN, SVGIG (reference sequence). J lost 9 bases, V lost 3 bases, and 18 bases had no gene match. The CDR3 totals 17 residues. The CDR3 region has the DNA TGTGCCTGGAGCCGCCGCGGGGGGGTGATCTTTATAACTGAGCAGTTCTTC. Its protein product is CAWSRRGGVIFITEQFF.

This clone was counted a single time. The gene calls are TRBV5-1 and TRBJ1-3; TRBD1 aligns across 10 bases. Germline V gene sequence: CDR1 SGHRS, CDR2 YFSETQ. This CDR3 region has 16 residues. After removal of 7 bases from V and 4 bases from J, the junction contained 11 bases not matched to a gene. CDR3 loop: CASFPGQGYPGNTIYF. The CDR3, as DNA: TGCGCCAGCTTCCCGGGACAGGGGTACCCCGGAAACACCATATATTTT.

V is TRBV15 and J is TRBJ2-7; the match to TRBD1 covers 7 bases. After removal of 5 bases from V and 1 base from J, the junction contained 11 bases not matched to a gene. Per germline, CDR1 LNHNV and CDR2 YYDKDF (reference sequence). The CDR3 loop spans 16 amino acids. CDR3 protein: CATSPRHRGRSYEQYF. The CDR3 DNA is TGTGCCACCAGCCCGCGGCACAGGGGCCGGTCCTACGAGCAGTACTTC.

This chain connects TRBV20-1 to TRBJ2-5; D is undetermined. This CDR3 has 13 residues. V lost 3 bases to trimming and J lost 2 bases, with 10 bases between them. From germline, CDR1 is DFQATT and CDR2 SNEGSKA (reference sequence). The DNA of the CDR3 is TGCAGTGCTAGTCTGCCAGATCAAGAGACCCAGTACTTC. It yields the protein CSASLPDQETQYF.

This CDR3 is CASGARGSPLHF. In DNA form, the CDR3 reads TGTGCCAGCGGGGCAAGGGGTTCACCCCTCCACTTT. This chain joins TRBV2 and TRBJ1-6, with D possibly TRBD1 on 5 matching bases. The CDR3 runs 12 residues. V was pared by 8 bases and J by 9 bases, with 11 bases between. Germline V gives CDR1 SNHLY, CDR2 FYNNEI.

J is TRBJ1-6 and V is TRBV27, with D unclear. The CDR3 is 15 residues long. CDR1 and CDR2 (germline): MNHEY, SMNVEV (reference sequence). The V end was cut by 2 bases, the J end by 6 bases, with 11 bases between. CDR3 DNA sequence: TGTGCCAGCAGTTTACGGGGATTGATTAATTCACCCCTCCACTTT. Translating it yields CASSLRGLINSPLHF.

This clone was recorded only once. The CDR3 reads CASSLATGGSTEAFF. CDR3 nucleotide sequence: TGTGCCAGCAGCTTGGCTACAGGGGGTAGCACTGAAGCTTTCTTT. The chain links TRBV5-4 to TRBJ1-1; 8 bases are shared with TRBD1. The CDR3 contains 15 residues. The V segment lost 0 bases and the J segment 4 bases; nucleotides outside the gene matches: 5. CDR1 and CDR2 from the germline V gene are SGHNT and YYREEE (reference sequence).

The chain joins TRBV11-1 to TRBJ2-1; 15 positions agree with TRBD2. Germline V lookup: CDR1 SGHAT, CDR2 FQDESV (reference sequence). This CDR3 comprises 15 residues. V lost 5 bases to trimming and J lost 6 bases; unmatched junction nucleotides: 2. CDR3: CASSRTSGGGNEQFF. The CDR3 DNA is TGTGCCAGCAGCCGGACTAGCGGGGGGGGCAATGAGCAGTTCTTC.

The J gene is TRBJ2-7, the V gene TRBV18; maybe TRBD1 (5 bases). Germline V gene sequence: CDR1 KGHSH, CDR2 LQKENI. The CDR3 is 13 amino acids. V dropped 0 bases and J dropped 4 bases, with 7 bases sitting between them. This CDR3 reads CASSPPTVYEQYF. The CDR3 coding sequence is TGTGCCAGCTCACCACCGACAGTTTACGAGCAGTACTTC.

V and J are TRBV7-9 and TRBJ1-2, with D tentatively TRBD1 (6 bases). V lost 5 bases, J lost 2 bases, and 9 bases lay in between. Germline V gene sequence: CDR1 SEHNR, CDR2 FQNEAQ (reference sequence). This CDR3 contains 13 residues. In DNA form, the CDR3 reads TGTGCCAGCAGCCAAGGACAGAACTATGGCTACACCTTC. The encoded protein is CASSQGQNYGYTF.

This clone showed up just a few times. This chain links TRBV7-8 with TRBJ1-2; the D gene is possibly TRBD1 (5 bases). CDR1 and CDR2 from the germline V gene are SGHVS and FQNEAQ. The V end was cut by 2 bases, the J end by 1 base, with 11 bases between. This CDR3 spans 15 amino acids. The CDR3 spells CASSLLDMINYGYTF. CDR3 DNA: TGTGCCAGCAGCTTATTGGACATGATTAACTATGGCTACACCTTC.

The rearrangement links TRBV4-2 to TRBJ1-1, with D tentatively TRBD1 (5 bases). The CDR3 is 18 amino acids. The V and J ends lost 0 bases and 1 base respectively, with 18 bases between them. Germline V CDR1 and CDR2: LGHNA, YNFKEQ. The CDR3 region has the DNA TGTGCCAGCAGCCAAGACAGGACAAGGACCCTAAAGAACACTGAAGCTTTCTTT. It translates to CASSQDRTRTLKNTEAFF.

The CDR3 DNA follows: TGTGCCAGCAGTGAGTCTCTCGCTTCGGGAGATACGCAGTATTTT. Its protein is CASSESLASGDTQYF. The rearrangement links TRBV2 to TRBJ2-3; no reliable D call. The CDR3 extends over 15 amino acids. Trimming took off 3 bases at V and 5 bases at J, with 15 bases between the two ends. Germline CDR1 is SNHLY and CDR2 is FYNNEI. The full variable domain, with the rest looked up from reference TRBV2 and TRBJ2-3, is EPEVTQTPSHQVTQMGQEVILRCVPISNHLYFYWYRQILGQKVEFLVSFYNNEISEKSEIFDDQFSVERPDGSNFTLKIRSTKLEDSAMYFCASSESLASGDTQYFGPGTRLTVL.

The chain employs TRBV7-2 and TRBJ2-1, with no clear D. V was shortened by 5 bases and J by 0 bases, with 11 bases between the two germline ends. Germline loops: CDR1 SGHTA, CDR2 FQGNSA. The CDR3 extends over 15 amino acids. DNA for the CDR3: TGTGCCAGCAGCGTCTCCTCGTCCTCCTACAATGAGCAGTTCTTC. Protein sequence: CASSVSSSSYNEQFF. Complete variable domain (other parts from reference TRBV7-2 and TRBJ2-1): GAGVSQSPSNKVTEKGKDVELRCDPISGHTALYWYRQSLGQGLEFLIYFQGNSAPDKSGLPSDRFSAERTGGSVSTLTIQRTQQEDSAVYLCASSVSSSSYNEQFFGPGTRLTVL.

The V and J genes are TRBV12-5 and TRBJ1-6; no firm D call. Germline V CDR1 and CDR2: LGHNT, FRNRAP. V was clipped by 2 bases and J by 7 bases, with 3 bases between them. The CDR3 has 12 amino acids. CDR3 sequence (DNA): TGTGCTAGTGGTTTGCCAAATTCACCCCTCCACTTT. This translates into CASGLPNSPLHF.

The chain couples TRBV25-1 to TRBJ1-2; maybe TRBD1 (6 bases). This CDR3 is 14 amino acids long. The ends were cut back, 5 bases at V and 2 bases at J, with 12 bases in the middle. Germline CDR1 MGHDK, CDR2 SYGVNS. For the CDR3, the DNA is TGTGCCAGCAGTCAGGACAGTGGGAACTATGGCTACACCTTC. As protein: CASSQDSGNYGYTF.

This clone was seen once. CDR3 DNA sequence: TGTGCCAGCAGCCAAGATTTCCCGGGACAGGGGGCAGGTAGCAATCAGCCCCAGCATTTT. This gives the protein CASSQDFPGQGAGSNQPQHF. This chain joins TRBV3-1 (or the pseudogene TRBV3-2) and TRBJ1-5, with 12 bases fitting TRBD1. Losses at the gene ends were 0 bases for V and 0 bases for J; bases not matched to a gene: 9. Germline V gene data show CDR1 as LGHDT and CDR2 as YNNKEL (reference sequence). CDR3 length: 20 amino acids.

This clone was observed a few times. The chain is built from TRBV4-2 and TRBJ2-1; 7 bases agree with TRBD2. Germline V CDR1 and CDR2: LGHNA, YNFKEQ. The V and J ends lost 0 bases and 5 bases, in that order; junction bases with no gene match: 7. The CDR3 has 16 residues. This CDR3 reads CASSQDLGGIDNEQFF. DNA of the CDR3: TGTGCCAGCAGCCAAGATCTGGGGGGGATCGACAATGAGCAGTTCTTC.

The chain carries TRBV6-5 and TRBJ2-1; 8 bases line up with TRBD2. After removal of 2 bases from V and 7 bases from J, the junction contained 10 bases not matched to a gene. CDR3 size: 16 residues. Germline CDR1 is MNHEY and CDR2 is SVGAGI. The CDR3 region is CASSYRFGGGRNEQFF. DNA for the CDR3: TGTGCCAGCAGTTACCGTTTCGGGGGGGGCAGGAATGAGCAGTTCTTC.

J is TRBJ1-6 and V is TRBV7-2; D uncertain. The CDR3 runs 14 residues. Trimming took 6 bases from V and 0 from J, leaving 6 bases between them. CDR1 is SGHTA, CDR2 FQGNSA, per germline. This chain's CDR3 is CASRTSSYNSPLHF. The CDR3 coding sequence is TGTGCCAGCAGAACAAGCTCCTATAATTCACCCCTCCACTTT.